The T cell receptor beta chain under discussion was sequenced for a study of identical twins. Study conclusions and caveats: Cross-sectional statistics underpinned the conclusions; the same donors were not followed. Beta out-of-frame sequences showed weaker excess sharing between twins.

TCRdb analysed the 5' RACE reads with MiXCR anew, one entry per CDR3 protein. Found here are about 810,000 distinct CDR3 sequences, approximately 13% of them singletons; the top ten hold around 1.5%. About this clonotype: Its antigen is unknown.

This same sample was also taken into another study, of yellow fever vaccine responses in identical twins.

The sequenced sample consisted of PBMCs. The TCR comes from a woman aged 18-35 years in good health.

In nucleotides, the CDR3 is TGTGCCAGCAGCTTGGATGGGCACTCTGGAAACACCATATATTTT. Its translation: CASSLDGHSGNTIYF. The V gene is TRBV7-9, the J gene TRBJ1-3; D is ambiguous. From germline, CDR1 is SEHNR and CDR2 FQNEAQ (reference sequence). Between the trimmed V and J ends, which lost 3 bases and 0 bases, there was a span of 9 bases. This CDR3 is built from 15 residues.